This TCR beta chain emerged from a study of CD8 T cells in ankylosing spondylitis. With 6 bases clipped from V and 0 bases from J, the junction kept 2 bases outside the gene matches. This CDR3 region has 14 residues. Germline loops: CDR1 SGHTA, CDR2 FQGNSA. TCRdb fed the 5' RACE reads into MiXCR, producing one record per CDR3 protein. Here the sample spans about 220,000 distinct CDR3 sequences, roughly 25% being singletons. Material: blood, either unsorted or a sorted T cell fraction (not recorded which). This TCR was recovered from a male donor with ankylosing spondylitis or in good health (not recorded which). The chain couples TRBV7-2 to TRBJ2-1; 7 nucleotides match TRBD2. The CDR3 reads CASRLASSYNEQFF. CDR3 DNA: TGTGCCAGCAGACTAGCGAGCTCCTACAATGAGCAGTTCTTC. The full variable domain, its missing parts supplied by reference TRBV7-2 and TRBJ2-1, is GAGVSQSPSNKVTEKGKDVELRCDPISGHTALYWYRQSLGQGLEFLIYFQGNSAPDKSGLPSDRFSAERTGGSVSTLTIQRTQQEDSAVYLCASRLASSYNEQFFGPGTRLTVL.